Below are 25 T cell receptor beta chains sequenced from a single sample in a study of shared clonotypes between healthy human individuals. Terminally differentiated effector memory CD45RA+ cells were excluded by CCR7 positive selection of CD45RO-negative cells. The repertoire was sequenced with immunoSEQ multiplex PCR; TCRdb's copy has only in-frame clones and lacks some. The table records around 2,100,000 clones, less than 95% of them present only once. Input material: naive CD8+ T cells sorted from blood. The receptors shown here come from a man aged 18 to 30 in good health.

The genes are TRBV6-6 and TRBJ1-1, with 9 positions matching TRBD1. Germline-derived CDR1 and CDR2 are MNHNY and SVGAGI (reference sequence). The CDR3 has 14 residues. The V segment lost 4 bases and the J segment 4 bases; nucleotides outside the gene matches: 4. The CDR3 DNA sequence: TGTGCCAGCAGTTGGACAGGGGATGGCACTGAAGCTTTCTTT. Its translation is CASSWTGDGTEAFF.

V is TRBV6-6 and J is TRBJ2-1; TRBD2 matches 11 bases. V trimming: 2 bases; J trimming: 6 bases; junction bases outside the gene matches: 6. Looked up from germline, CDR1 is MNHNY and CDR2 is SVGAGI (reference sequence). This CDR3 has 16 residues. The DNA for the CDR3 is TGTGCCAGCAGTTACAGTTCTAGCGGGAGGATCAATGAGCAGTTCTTC. It is translated as CASSYSSSGRINEQFF.

CDR3 loop: CASSYAGELFF. The DNA for the CDR3 is TGTGCCAGCAGTTACGCCGGGGAGCTGTTTTTT. V gene TRBV6-6 combines with J gene TRBJ2-2; D is ambiguous. Trimming removed 2 bases from V and 6 bases from J, with 1 base in between. Germline-derived CDR1 and CDR2 are MNHNY and SVGAGI (reference sequence). This CDR3 is 11 amino acids long.

The V call is TRBV19, the J call TRBJ2-3; no clear D gene. The CDR3 has 14 residues. Trimming cost V 6 bases and J 2 bases, with 12 bases left between them. The germline CDR1 and CDR2 sequences are LNHDA and SQIVND (reference sequence). The CDR3 nucleotides are TGTGCCAGTAGATATACAGCTCTCACAGATACGCAGTATTTT. Its protein product is CASRYTALTDTQYF.

V usage is TRBV11-2 and J usage is TRBJ2-7, with D possibly matching TRBD1 (6 bases). Looked up from germline, CDR1 is SGHAT and CDR2 is FQNNGV. The CDR3 is made up of 15 amino acids. V lost 0 bases, J lost 5 bases, and 14 bases lay in between. The CDR3 protein is CASSLEFTGTDEQYF. CDR3 DNA sequence: TGTGCCAGCAGCTTAGAATTTACAGGGACCGACGAGCAGTACTTC.

This clone was detected only a few times. The chain combines TRBV29-1 with TRBJ2-1; TRBD2 might be the D (5 bases). The CDR3 sequence is 12 residues long. V was clipped by 2 bases and J by 7 bases, with 9 bases between them. The V gene's germline CDR1 is SQVTM and CDR2 ANQGSEA. The CDR3, as DNA: TGCAGCGTTGAAATAGCGATTAATGAGCAGTTCTTC. Its protein is CSVEIAINEQFF.

Points on this clone: Different DNA sequences within this sample yield the same CDR3. This rearrangement joins TRBV30 to TRBJ2-2; maybe TRBD2 (5 bases). Germline V CDR1 and CDR2: GTSNPN, SVGIG (reference sequence). The CDR3 spans 13 residues. Trimming cost V 0 bases and J 5 bases, with 7 bases left between them. The CDR3 DNA reads TGTGCCTGGAGTGTCCCGGGGACCGGGGAGCTGTTTTTT. Protein sequence: CAWSVPGTGELFF.

This clone has a single count. This rearrangement joins TRBV7-9 to TRBJ2-4, with D perhaps being TRBD1 or TRBD2 (6 bases each). Germline V gives CDR1 SEHNR, CDR2 FQNEAQ (reference sequence). The V and J ends lost 4 bases and 8 bases respectively, with 9 bases between them. The CDR3 contains 12 residues. CDR3 amino acids: CASSSGGDIQYF. CDR3 DNA: TGTGCCAGCAGCTCCGGGGGCGACATTCAGTACTTC.

This chain uses TRBV6-6 with TRBJ2-7, with D tentatively TRBD2 (6 bases). The CDR3 covers 14 residues. Per the germline V gene, CDR1 is MNHNY and CDR2 is SVGAGI (reference sequence). V was cut by 8 bases and J by 0 bases, with 14 bases left in between. Here the CDR3 DNA reads TGTGCCAGCTCTAACCGGGACTCCTCCTACGAGCAGTACTTC. Its translation: CASSNRDSSYEQYF.

The rearrangement joins TRBV11-2 to TRBJ2-2, with D uncertain. V lost 0 bases and J 1 base, leaving 3 bases between the germline ends. CDR3 length equals 14 residues. From germline, CDR1 is SGHAT and CDR2 FQNNGV. CDR3: CASSLDRNTGELFF. The CDR3, as DNA: TGTGCCAGCAGCTTAGACAGGAACACCGGGGAGCTGTTTTTT.

Notes on this clone: This CDR3 is also generated by other DNA sequences in the sample. The CDR3 DNA is TGTGCCAGCAGCGTAGCAGGGGAATCCTACGAGCAGTACTTC. Its protein is CASSVAGESYEQYF. The J gene is TRBJ2-7, the V gene TRBV9; perhaps TRBD1 as D (6 bases). The CDR3 spans 14 residues. The V end lost 0 bases, the J end lost 1 base, and 8 bases lay between the germline ends. Germline loops: CDR1 SGDLS, CDR2 YYNGEE.

The genes are TRBV5-4 and TRBJ2-7; TRBD2 is a possible D gene (6 bases). V shed 0 bases and J shed 4 bases, with 11 bases lying between them. Germline CDR1 SGHNT, CDR2 YYREEE (reference sequence). This CDR3 region has 14 residues. The DNA for the CDR3 is TGTGCCAGCAGCTTGGCCTCGAGCGGGTACGAGCAGTACTTC. Protein sequence: CASSLASSGYEQYF.

This clone was detected once. The CDR3: CASSTSDRSSYEQYF. Written as DNA, the CDR3 is TGTGCCAGCAGCACCTCGGACAGGAGCTCCTACGAGCAGTACTTC. The V call is TRBV7-9, the J call TRBJ2-7; 7 nucleotides match TRBD1. V shed 5 bases, J shed 0 bases, and the junction held 7 bases outside the gene matches. Germline V CDR1 and CDR2: SEHNR, FQNEAQ (reference sequence). This CDR3 comprises 15 residues.

Remarks on this clone: Other DNA sequences in the sample encode the same CDR3. The chain has TRBV9 and TRBJ2-7, with D possibly TRBD1 on 6 matching bases. CDR1 is SGDLS, CDR2 YYNGEE, per germline. Trimming removed 0 bases from V and 2 bases from J, with 9 bases in between. There are 14 residues in the CDR3. CDR3 region: CASSVGRGTYEQYF. Written as DNA, the CDR3 is TGTGCCAGCAGCGTAGGCAGGGGAACCTACGAGCAGTACTTC.

This rearrangement joins TRBV6-5 to TRBJ2-3; D perhaps matches TRBD1 (6 bases). There are 15 residues in the CDR3. With 3 bases removed from V and 3 bases from J, the gap between germline ends came to 13 bases. Germline-derived CDR1 and CDR2 are MNHEY and SVGAGI. The CDR3 bases are TGTGCCAGCAGTTATATGACAGGAGAAACAGATACGCAGTATTTT. It specifies CASSYMTGETDTQYF.

Turning to this clone: Other DNA sequences in the same sample also yield this CDR3. The chain uses TRBV4-1 and TRBJ2-7; 8 nucleotides match TRBD1. CDR3 length: 14 residues. CDR1 is MGHRA, CDR2 YSYEKL, per germline. The junction had 4 bases not matched to a gene; V was cut back by 6 bases and J by 0 bases. Here the CDR3 reads CASSVGTGSYEQYF. In DNA, the CDR3 is TGCGCCAGCAGTGTCGGGACAGGCTCCTACGAGCAGTACTTC.

The rearrangement joins TRBV28 to TRBJ1-3, with 7 bases matching TRBD1. The J segment lost 0 bases and the V segment lost 5 bases, leaving 7 bases of the junction unmatched. Germline V gene sequence: CDR1 MDHEN, CDR2 SYDVKM. The CDR3 runs 16 residues. CDR3 loop: CASSRDSLYSGNTIYF. The CDR3 nucleotides read TGTGCCAGCAGTCGGGACAGCCTATACTCTGGAAACACCATATATTTT.

The J gene is TRBJ2-7, the V gene TRBV5-5, with TRBD2 as a possible D gene (5 bases). The V end lost 2 bases, the J end lost 2 bases, and 8 bases lay between the germline ends. Germline V gene lookup returns CDR1 SGHKS and CDR2 YYEKEE (reference sequence). This CDR3 comprises 13 residues. CDR3 protein: CASSFDGTYEQYF. CDR3 in DNA: TGTGCCAGCAGCTTCGACGGGACCTACGAGCAGTACTTC.

V usage is TRBV4-1 and J usage is TRBJ2-1, with 14 bases fitting TRBD2. The V and J ends lost 0 bases and 8 bases, in that order; junction bases with no gene match: 15. From germline, CDR1 is MGHRA and CDR2 YSYEKL. This CDR3 spans 20 amino acids. CDR3 nucleotide sequence: TGCGCCAGCAGCCAAGATGACCCGACTAGCGGGAGGGATCTTCGCGATGAGCAGTTCTTC. Residues: CASSQDDPTSGRDLRDEQFF.

The CDR3 sequence is CASSLGQAIYEQYF. Here the CDR3 DNA reads TGTGCCAGCAGCTTGGGACAGGCCATCTACGAGCAGTACTTC. The rearrangement uses TRBV7-9 and TRBJ2-7; 8 bases map to TRBD1. Per the germline V gene, CDR1 is SEHNR and CDR2 is FQNEAQ (reference sequence). With V trimmed by 3 bases and J by 3 bases, 4 bases remained unmatched. The CDR3 is made up of 14 amino acids.

The V gene is TRBV4-1, the J gene TRBJ2-1; 9 nucleotides line up with TRBD1. The V gene end was trimmed by 1 base and the J gene end by 9 bases; junction bases not matched to a gene: 4. CDR1 is MGHRA and CDR2 is YSYEKL in the germline V gene. This CDR3 is 14 amino acids long. The CDR3: CASSQAQGASEQFF. DNA of the CDR3: TGCGCCAGCAGCCAAGCACAGGGGGCGAGTGAGCAGTTCTTC.

This clone was seen once. Compared with germline, one end of the junction differs, possibly owing to a read error. The genes are TRBV7-7 and TRBJ2-1; 9 bases are shared with TRBD2. Germline V CDR1 and CDR2: SSHAT, FNYEAQ (reference sequence). The CDR3 spans 17 residues. The CDR3 here is CASSLGPAGGPPNEQFF. The CDR3 DNA sequence: TGTGCTAGCAGCTTAGGTCCGGCGGGGGGGCCTCCCAATGAGCAGTTCTTC. Filled out from reference TRBV7-7 and TRBJ2-1, the complete variable domain reads GAGVSQSPRYKVTKRGQDVTLRCDPISSHATLYWYQQALGQGPEFLTYFNYEAQPDKSGLPSDRFSAERPEGSISTLTIQRTEQRDSAMYRCASSLGPAGGPPNEQFFGPGTRLTVL.

V and J are TRBV7-9 and TRBJ2-1; D is ambiguous. The V and J ends lost 4 bases and 10 bases respectively, with 11 bases between them. CDR3 size: 12 residues. CDR1 is SEHNR and CDR2 is FQNEAQ in the germline V gene (reference sequence). CDR3 in amino acids: CASSSILGEQFF. The CDR3 region has the DNA TGTGCCAGCAGCTCCATTTTGGGGGAGCAGTTCTTC.

With regard to this clone: Additional DNA sequences in this sample encode the identical CDR3. For the CDR3, the DNA is TGCGCCAGCAGCCCTTTAGCGGGGGGGAGCTACGAGCAGTACTTC. It is translated as CASSPLAGGSYEQYF. V usage is TRBV4-1 and J usage is TRBJ2-7; the match to TRBD2 covers 11 bases. Germline assignment: CDR1 MGHRA and CDR2 YSYEKL. J lost 3 bases, V lost 4 bases, and 5 bases had no gene match. This CDR3 is built from 15 residues.

V usage is TRBV7-3 and J usage is TRBJ2-3; possibly TRBD2 for D (5 bases). Per germline, CDR1 SGHTA and CDR2 FQGTGA. V lost 2 bases, J lost 5 bases, and 14 bases lay in between. This CDR3 region has 15 residues. The CDR3 loop is CASSLHLGREDTQYF. DNA of the CDR3: TGTGCCAGCAGCTTACACTTGGGCCGGGAAGATACGCAGTATTTT.